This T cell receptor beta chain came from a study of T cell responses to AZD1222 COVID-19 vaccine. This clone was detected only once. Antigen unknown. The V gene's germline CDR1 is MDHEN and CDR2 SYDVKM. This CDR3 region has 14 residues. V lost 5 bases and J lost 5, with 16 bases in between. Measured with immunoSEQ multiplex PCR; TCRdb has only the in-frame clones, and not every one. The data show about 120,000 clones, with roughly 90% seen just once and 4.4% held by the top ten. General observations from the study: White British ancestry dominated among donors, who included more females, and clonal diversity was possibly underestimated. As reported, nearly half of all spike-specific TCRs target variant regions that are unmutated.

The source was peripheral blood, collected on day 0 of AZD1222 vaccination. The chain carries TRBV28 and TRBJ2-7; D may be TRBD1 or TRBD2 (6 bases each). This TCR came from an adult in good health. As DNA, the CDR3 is TGTGCCAGCAGTCCAGGAGGGACAAGGCACGAGCAGTACTTC. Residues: CASSPGGTRHEQYF. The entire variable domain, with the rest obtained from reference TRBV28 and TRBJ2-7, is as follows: DVKVTQSSRYLVKRTGEKVFLECVQDMDHENMFWYRQDPGLGLRLIYFSYDVKMKEKGDIPEGYSVSREKKERFSLILESASTNQTSMYLCASSPGGTRHEQYFGPGTRLTVT.